One and the same sample provided the 15 T cell receptor beta chains below, sequenced in a study of PD-1 blockade in classical Hodgkin lymphoma. Brentuximab vedotin exposure varied among the patients, all of whom had relapsed after autologous stem cell transplantation. Clones were read by immunoSEQ multiplex PCR, and TCRdb kept only the in-frame ones, dropping some. The table has about 110,000 clones, 89% seen once. This specimen was peripheral blood mononuclear cells (PBMCs), taken before the second cycle of nivolumab. Source of these receptors: a human donor with classical Hodgkin lymphoma.

Written as DNA, the CDR3 is TGTGCCAGCAGGGGGGAGCGGAAAGGACTGTTTTTT. As protein: CASRGERKGLFF. The gene calls are TRBV6-4 and TRBJ1-4, with a tentative D call TRBD1 (5 bases). The V end was cut by 6 bases, the J end by 13 bases, with 15 bases between. The CDR3 contains 12 residues. From germline, CDR1 is MRHNA and CDR2 SNTAGT.

This CDR3 is CASSFERRAGELFF. In DNA, the CDR3 is TGTGCCAGCAGTTTTGAACGCCGGGCCGGGGAGCTGTTTTTT. The chain has TRBV6-5 and TRBJ2-2; D is unclear. The CDR3 is 14 amino acids. CDR1 is MNHEY and CDR2 is SVGAGI in the germline V gene. V shed 4 bases and J shed 6 bases, with 12 bases lying between them.

The chain couples TRBV14 to TRBJ2-1, with a weak D call TRBD2 (6 bases). The CDR3 has 15 residues. Germline V gene data show CDR1 as SGHDN and CDR2 as FVKESK. Trimming took 3 bases from V and 0 from J, leaving 9 bases between them. The CDR3 DNA reads as TGTGCCAGCAGCCACGGGAGACCCTCCTACAATGAGCAGTTCTTC. It codes for CASSHGRPSYNEQFF.

V gene TRBV2 combines with J gene TRBJ2-2, with TRBD2 matching over 8 bases. Trimming at V came to 7 bases and at J to 4 bases, leaving 14 bases not matched to a gene. The CDR3 has 17 residues. Germline lookup yields CDR1 SNHLY and CDR2 FYNNEI. CDR3 residues: CASTRPTSGPSTGELFF. The CDR3 nucleotides are TGTGCCAGCACTAGACCCACTAGCGGACCCTCCACCGGGGAGCTGTTTTTT. Full variable domain (outside the CDR3, taken from reference TRBV2 and TRBJ2-2): EPEVTQTPSHQVTQMGQEVILRCVPISNHLYFYWYRQILGQKVEFLVSFYNNEISEKSEIFDDQFSVERPDGSNFTLKIRSTKLEDSAMYFCASTRPTSGPSTGELFFGEGSRLTVL.

Points on this clone: At one end the junction does not follow the germline gene, possibly because of a read error. The chain uses TRBV6-1 and TRBJ2-5, with 8 nucleotides matching TRBD2. Germline CDR1 MNHNS, CDR2 SASEGT. This CDR3 comprises 15 residues. CDR3 in amino acids: CASSGELAVQGTQYF. Here the CDR3 DNA reads TGTGCCAGCAGTGGGGAACTAGCGGTGCAAGGGACCCAGTACTTC.

V is TRBV11-2 and J is TRBJ2-4, with D tentatively TRBD2 (5 bases). This CDR3 is built from 18 residues. Germline V gene lookup returns CDR1 SGHAT and CDR2 FQNNGV. Trimming pared 2 bases from V and 7 bases from J, leaving 24 bases between. The chain's CDR3 is CASSLTSPLALQGNIQYF. CDR3 nucleotide sequence: TGTGCCAGCAGCTTAACTTCCCCCTTAGCGCTACAAGGGAACATTCAGTACTTC.

V gene TRBV11-2 combines with J gene TRBJ1-1, with D perhaps matching TRBD1 (6 bases). Germline-derived CDR1 and CDR2 are SGHAT and FQNNGV. V dropped 0 bases and J dropped 5 bases, with 16 bases sitting between them. The CDR3 consists of 16 residues. DNA for the CDR3: TGTGCCAGCAGCTTAGATAGGGGGGGGCAGACTACTGAAGCTTTCTTT. Translating it yields CASSLDRGGQTTEAFF.

V is TRBV4-2 and J is TRBJ2-7; D unclear. V lost 1 base, J lost 5 bases, and 9 bases lay in between. Per the germline V gene, CDR1 is LGHNA and CDR2 is YNFKEQ. There are 13 residues in the CDR3. CDR3 sequence: CASSQGARDEQYF. Here the CDR3 DNA reads TGTGCCAGCAGCCAAGGGGCCCGGGACGAGCAGTACTTC.

The chain couples TRBV25-1 to TRBJ2-5; the match to TRBD2 covers 9 bases. Looked up from germline, CDR1 is MGHDK and CDR2 is SYGVNS. Unmatched junction bases numbered 10, after V lost 1 base and J lost 7 bases. CDR3 length: 16 residues. The CDR3 coding sequence is TGTGCCAGCAGTGAATTGGGCGGGAGGGCCGGTGGGACCCAGTACTTC. Protein product: CASSELGGRAGGTQYF.

The V gene is TRBV28, the J gene TRBJ2-7; D possibly matches TRBD1 or TRBD2 (5 bases each). The ends were cut back, 1 base at V and 3 bases at J, with 13 bases in the middle. Germline lookup yields CDR1 MDHEN and CDR2 SYDVKM. The CDR3 extends over 15 amino acids. CDR3 in amino acids: CASSLFSGTLYEQYF. The CDR3 DNA is TGTGCCAGCAGTTTATTTTCGGGGACGCTCTACGAGCAGTACTTC.

CDR3 sequence: CASSTLDRFYEQYF. The DNA of the CDR3 is TGTGCCAGTAGTACCCTTGACAGGTTTTACGAGCAGTACTTC. The V call is TRBV19, the J call TRBJ2-7; D is perhaps TRBD1 (6 bases). Trimming pared 4 bases from V and 4 bases from J, leaving 14 bases between. CDR3 length: 14 amino acids. CDR1 is LNHDA, CDR2 SQIVND, per germline (reference sequence).

V and J are TRBV28 and TRBJ1-5; D may be TRBD1 (5 bases). Germline V gene lookup returns CDR1 MDHEN and CDR2 SYDVKM. The ends were cut back, 2 bases at V and 6 bases at J, with 14 bases in the middle. This CDR3 is built from 15 residues. CDR3 sequence: CASSLGTLNAQPQHF. CDR3 sequence (DNA): TGTGCCAGCAGTTTAGGGACCCTAAATGCTCAGCCCCAGCATTTT.

This clone came up once. The CDR3 nucleotides are TGTGCCAGCAGCTGGTATAATGCGGGGTCGGCTGGCACAGATACGCAGTATTTT. Translation: CASSWYNAGSAGTDTQYF. The chain links TRBV5-6 to TRBJ2-3; maybe TRBD2 (6 bases). The CDR3 totals 18 residues. Between the trimmed V and J ends, which lost 3 bases and 1 base, there was a span of 21 bases. In germline, CDR1 is SGHDT, CDR2 YYEEEE.

The chain is built from TRBV5-4 and TRBJ2-5; 15 nucleotides line up with TRBD2. CDR3 length: 18 amino acids. Unmatched junction bases numbered 7, after V lost 4 bases and J lost 0 bases. Germline CDR1 and CDR2: SGHNT and YYREEE (reference sequence). The DNA of the CDR3 is TGTGCCAGCAGCCCCGGGACTAGCGGGAGGAGGTACCAAGAGACCCAGTACTTC. This sequence encodes CASSPGTSGRRYQETQYF.

The chain joins TRBV28 to TRBJ2-7, with D perhaps being TRBD1 or TRBD2 (7 bases each). Trimming took 5 bases from V and 1 from J, leaving 18 bases between them. Germline V lookup: CDR1 MDHEN, CDR2 SYDVKM. CDR3 length: 16 residues. Written as DNA, the CDR3 is TGTGCCAGCAGTAGGTCAGGGGGAGGGATTTCCTACGAGCAGTACTTC. Amino acids: CASSRSGGGISYEQYF.